This T cell receptor (beta chain) was identified during a study of tumour-infiltrating T cells in Burkitt lymphoma. The overall study: Patients covered every epidemiological subtype of Burkitt lymphoma. Survival, overall and progression-free, tracked with productive clonality.

This clone was counted between two and nine times. Its antigen is undetermined. The CDR3 covers 17 residues. V trimming: 4 bases; J trimming: 8 bases; junction bases outside the gene matches: 18. Germline V gene sequence: CDR1 LNHDA, CDR2 SQIVND (reference sequence). Profiled with immunoSEQ multiplex PCR; TCRdb holds only in-frame clones, not every one. The table records 2,000 to 2,500 clones, 24% of them present only once. Overall study findings and caveats: Several public clonotypes were shared across many Burkitt lymphoma patients.

Source material: tumor tissue from a relapse. This receptor was taken from a human donor with relapsed Burkitt lymphoma. Some clones in this sample may be carry-over from other donors' samples. J is TRBJ2-3 and V is TRBV19, with 7 bases identical to TRBD1. The DNA for the CDR3 is TGTGCCAGTAGTAAGAAACGGGACAGATACATTGGCGCTACGCAGTATTTT. This translates into CASSKKRDRYIGATQYF.